This TCR beta chain was profiled in a study of blood T cell repertoires in COVID-19. Study at large: Nucleic acid was either cDNA or gDNA, and it came from T cells, B-cell-depleted T cells, or PBMCs.

Germline lookup yields CDR1 LGHDT and CDR2 YNNKEL (reference sequence). This CDR3 has 16 amino acids. V was clipped by 3 bases and J by 4 bases, with 17 bases between them. Sequencing was performed with immunoSEQ multiplex PCR; in TCRdb, only in-frame clones are kept and a portion is missing. The data show some 150,000 clones, with approximately 85% seen just once and about 8% held by the top ten. The receptor was isolated from a woman aged 55 to 70 with COVID-19, enrolled during active disease. The rearrangement uses TRBV3-1 (or the pseudogene TRBV3-2) and TRBJ2-3; D is ambiguous. The source material was peripheral blood. The CDR3, as DNA: TGTGCCAGCAGCCACCTAACCAGCGAAAACCCAGATACGCAGTATTTT. This gives the protein CASSHLTSENPDTQYF.